This T cell receptor (beta chain) was captured in a study of blood T cells in healthy people across ages. On this clonotype itself: Its cognate antigen is unknown.

Study outcomes and limitations: More naive CD4+ cells and higher diversity were found in long-lived than in aged donors.

The CDR3 runs to 16 residues. V dropped 2 bases and J dropped 7 bases, with 18 bases sitting between them. Per the germline V gene, CDR1 is MNHNY and CDR2 is SVGAGI (reference sequence). For the second PCR, which ran for about 6 to 11 cycles, a sample-barcoded 5' primer and a J-beta primer mix were used. Researchers report that a template-switch adaptor with 12 random nucleotides tagged each cDNA molecule. TCRdb analysed the 5' RACE reads with MiXCR anew, one entry per CDR3 protein. The top ten hold about 21% of the sample, which has around 1,800,000 distinct CDR3 sequences, 30% to 40% seen once. This receptor was taken from a human donor in good health. The specimen sequenced was blood. V and J are TRBV6-6 and TRBJ1-5, with TRBD1 as a possible D gene (5 bases). The CDR3 coding sequence is TGTGCCAGCAGTTACATTTGGCAGGTAAAGGGGCAGCCCCAGCATTTT. Residues: CASSYIWQVKGQPQHF.